A single sample is the source of the 15 T cell receptor beta chains below, sequenced in a study of cytomegalovirus exposure and HLA in healthy donors. Assay used: immunoSEQ multiplex PCR; TCRdb lists only in-frame clones, some missing. This sample has about 140,000 clones, with about 86% found just once. Material: PBMCs. The receptors originated from a man in his late teens or twenties in good health and CMV-seronegative.

CDR3 in amino acids: CASSQAPLAGGQNRDTQYF. The CDR3 DNA is TGCGCCAGCAGCCAAGCTCCCCTAGCGGGGGGACAAAACCGAGATACGCAGTATTTT. The V gene is TRBV4-1, the J gene TRBJ2-3; TRBD2 matches at 11 bases. The CDR3 length is 19 residues. The germline V gene has CDR1 MGHRA and CDR2 YSYEKL. Unmatched junction bases numbered 14, after V lost 1 base and J lost 5 bases.

The CDR3 sequence is CASSGERGGTDTQYF. CDR3 nucleotide sequence: TGTGCCAGCAGTGGTGAGCGGGGGGGCACAGATACGCAGTATTTT. The chain carries TRBV6-1 and TRBJ2-3, with 9 bases aligning to TRBD2. The CDR3 totals 15 residues. CDR1 MNHNS and CDR2 SASEGT come from the germline V gene. The J segment lost 1 base and the V segment lost 4 bases, leaving 3 bases of the junction unmatched.

This clone came up once. The chain employs TRBV25-1 and TRBJ2-7, with 7 nucleotides matching TRBD2. Germline CDR1 and CDR2: MGHDK and SYGVNS. The J segment lost 0 bases and the V segment lost 2 bases, leaving 7 bases of the junction unmatched. This CDR3 comprises 16 residues. The CDR3 DNA sequence: TGTGCCAGCAGTGAAAAGCGGGGCGGGAGCTCCTACGAGCAGTACTTC. It codes for CASSEKRGGSSYEQYF.

The gene calls are TRBV7-2 and TRBJ2-7; 8 bases agree with TRBD2. This CDR3 region has 15 residues. Germline CDR1 SGHTA, CDR2 FQGNSA. V trimming: 0 bases; J trimming: 6 bases; junction bases outside the gene matches: 7. In nucleotides, the CDR3 is TGTGCCAGCAGCTTAGCGGGAGGGACTAGGACCGAGCAGTACTTC. It codes for CASSLAGGTRTEQYF.

CDR3: CAIRPGQGGELFF. Here the CDR3 DNA reads TGTGCCATCCGGCCGGGACAGGGCGGGGAGCTGTTTTTT. The V and J genes are TRBV7-8 and TRBJ2-2; the match to TRBD1 covers 9 bases. V shed 10 bases and J 7 bases; nucleotides not matched to a gene: 7. The CDR3 is made up of 13 amino acids. The germline gives CDR1 SGHVS, CDR2 FQNEAQ.

The chain joins TRBV18 to TRBJ1-5; 10 bases fit TRBD1. Trimming took 3 bases from V and 6 from J; bases not matched to a gene: 5. The CDR3 sequence is 15 residues long. The germline V gene has CDR1 KGHSH and CDR2 LQKENI. The CDR3 nucleotides are TGTGCCAGCTCACCCACCGGGACAGGGGTTCAGCCCCAGCATTTT. This gives the protein CASSPTGTGVQPQHF.

The rearrangement uses TRBV6-5 and TRBJ2-1, with D possibly TRBD2 on 5 matching bases. Trimming removed 3 bases from V and 6 bases from J, with 9 bases in between. The germline V gene has CDR1 MNHEY and CDR2 SVGAGI. This CDR3 is 13 amino acids long. CDR3 in amino acids: CASSYPGSNEQFF. For the CDR3, the DNA is TGTGCCAGCAGTTATCCGGGAAGCAATGAGCAGTTCTTC.

V and J are TRBV19 and TRBJ1-1; D possibly corresponds to TRBD1 (6 bases). Trimming pared 10 bases from V and 3 bases from J, leaving 21 bases between. CDR1 LNHDA and CDR2 SQIVND come from the germline V gene (reference sequence). This CDR3 has 15 amino acids. The CDR3 loop is CATTPVTGYYTEAFF. The DNA of the CDR3 is TGTGCCACCACACCGGTGACAGGATATTACACTGAAGCTTTCTTT.

The rearrangement links TRBV5-4 to TRBJ2-3, with TRBD2 identical over 8 bases. This CDR3 is 16 amino acids long. Trimming removed 0 bases from V and 1 base from J; junction bases left unmatched: 4. Germline CDR1 is SGHNT and CDR2 is YYREEE (reference sequence). The DNA for the CDR3 is TGTGCCAGCAGCTTGGCCCTAGCGGGCCGCACAGATACGCAGTATTTT. Translation gives CASSLALAGRTDTQYF.

The chain uses TRBV7-9 and TRBJ2-2; 8 bases map to TRBD1. V lost 4 bases to trimming and J lost 4 bases; unmatched junction nucleotides: 11. The CDR3 is 17 amino acids. In germline, CDR1 is SEHNR, CDR2 FQNEAQ (reference sequence). The CDR3 loop is CASSYNSGTGPTGELFF. Here the CDR3 DNA reads TGTGCCAGCAGCTACAATTCCGGGACAGGCCCCACCGGGGAGCTGTTTTTT.

This clone was observed a single time. The chain carries TRBV4-1 and TRBJ2-7; 7 nucleotides align to TRBD2. CDR3 length: 16 residues. After removal of 0 bases from V and 5 bases from J, the junction contained 10 bases not matched to a gene. Germline lookup yields CDR1 MGHRA and CDR2 YSYEKL. The CDR3 spells CASSQEMTGTNNEQYF. For the CDR3, the DNA is TGCGCCAGCAGCCAAGAAATGACCGGGACTAACAACGAGCAGTACTTC.

This chain uses TRBV18 with TRBJ1-2, with D tentatively TRBD1 (5 bases). The V and J ends lost 6 bases and 1 base respectively, with 9 bases between them. Germline values: CDR1 KGHSH, CDR2 LQKENI. This CDR3 contains 13 residues. Here the CDR3 DNA reads TGTGCCAGCTCGGAGACAGATAACTATGGCTACACCTTC. Translation gives CASSETDNYGYTF.

This chain connects TRBV6-6 to TRBJ1-1, with D uncertain. The CDR3 loop spans 15 amino acids. Per germline, CDR1 MNHNY and CDR2 SVGAGI (reference sequence). V lost 0 bases and J 7 bases, leaving 15 bases between the germline ends. The CDR3: CASSYSKSGSGEAFF. CDR3 nucleotide sequence: TGTGCCAGCAGTTACTCGAAGTCGGGGAGCGGTGAAGCTTTCTTT.

A word on this clone: A junction end diverges from the germline sequence, so it may reflect a read error. The chain couples TRBV10-3 to TRBJ1-3; D not certain. This CDR3 region has 14 residues. From germline, CDR1 is ENHRY and CDR2 SYGVKD. The CDR3 loop reads CAISGRSTGNTIYF. The DNA of the CDR3 is TGTGCCATCAGTGGTCGGTCAACTGGTAACACCATATATTTT.

As concerns this clone: Within the sample, other DNA sequences also encode this same CDR3. The V call is TRBV6-1, the J call TRBJ2-3, with 9 bases that match TRBD1. The CDR3 loop spans 13 amino acids. Unmatched junction bases numbered 1, after V lost 6 bases and J lost 3 bases. Germline CDR1 and CDR2: MNHNS and SASEGT. The CDR3 nucleotides read TGTGCCAGCAGAGACAGGGGGACAGATACGCAGTATTTT. Translating it yields CASRDRGTDTQYF.